This T cell receptor beta chain was captured in a study of T-cell reconstitution after alpha-beta-depleted transplantation in children. Unique molecular identifiers were incorporated when the TCRbeta library was constructed. TCRdb itself ran the PCR reads through MiXCR, one entry per CDR3 protein. Of almost 600,000 distinct CDR3 sequences listed, more than 20% were seen once; the top ten hold under 45%. General study points: Day-60 TCRbeta diversity that was high in some patients was derived from surviving recipient T cells and thymic progenitors. Several hundred expanded graft clones reportedly supplied alpha-beta T cells about two months after transplant. T-cell counts and diversity were attributed mostly to newly produced T cells one year after transplant.

There are 15 residues in the CDR3. Germline CDR1 and CDR2: MNHNS and SASEGT. V was cut by 0 bases and J by 5 bases, with 13 bases left in between. This clonotype showed up just a few times. The antigen remains unidentified. The clonotype originates from a boy under two years old with Wiskott-Aldrich syndrome, due to receive a stem cell transplant. The sample in question was PBMCs, obtained before TCRalphabeta/CD19-depleted stem cell transplant. This sequence joins TRBV6-1 and TRBJ1-1; D call uncertain. The CDR3 here is CASSEAVKLGTEAFF. The CDR3 nucleotides read TGTGCCAGCAGTGAAGCGGTAAAACTAGGGACTGAAGCTTTCTTT.